This is a list of T cell receptor beta chains from one sample in a study of blood T cell repertoires in COVID-19. This table comes from immunoSEQ multiplex PCR, and its TCRdb copy is limited to in-frame clones, with some not included. The table shows hundreds of thousands of clones, with roughly 90% occurring only once. The sample was PBMCs or T cells enriched from blood (not recorded which). Source of these receptors: a woman aged 40 to 50 who had recovered from COVID-19. CDR3s include the opening cysteine and the closing phenylalanine or tryptophan. A D gene is named only where the DNA matches it firmly. Size tells how often a clone was seen (once, few, many) or the class of an expanded clone, and some rows leave it out.

clone_size | j_call | d_call | v_call | cdr3_nt | cdr3_aa
- | TRBJ2-2 | TRBD2 | TRBV15 | TGTGCCACCCATGGGACTAGCGGGGACCCGAACACCGGGGAGCTGTTTTTT | CATHGTSGDPNTGELFF
- | TRBJ2-3 | - | TRBV7-9 | TGTGCCAGCAGCTTATCGTCAGATACGCAGTATTTT | CASSLSSDTQYF
- | TRBJ1-4 | TRBD1 | TRBV19 | TGTGCCAGTAGTAGGGGACAGGGTTTTGAAAAACTGTTTTTT | CASSRGQGFEKLFF
once | TRBJ1-2 | - | TRBV24-1 | TGTGCCACCAGTGATAAACAGGGCAGAGGCTACACCTTC | CATSDKQGRGYTF
- | TRBJ2-4 | - | TRBV7-2 | TGTGCCAGCAGCTTAGTGGGGACACATCTTAACATTCAGTACTTC | CASSLVGTHLNIQYF
- | TRBJ1-2 | TRBD1 | TRBV24-1 | TGTGCCACCAGCCCGGGACAGGGGGCTCGAGCTAACTATGGCTACACCTTC | CATSPGQGARANYGYTF
- | TRBJ2-2 | TRBD1 | TRBV28 | TGTGCCAGCAACCTAGGACAGGGATACGGGGAGCTGTTTTTT | CASNLGQGYGELFF
once | TRBJ2-1 | - | TRBV28 | TGTGCCAGCAGTTTTCTAGTGTCGGATGAGCAGTTCTTC | CASSFLVSDEQFF
- | TRBJ1-1 | TRBD1 | TRBV5-1 | TGCGCCAGCAGCTTACAGGGGAGCACTGAAGCTTTCTTT | CASSLQGSTEAFF
- | TRBJ2-7 | TRBD2 | TRBV6-1 | TGTGCCAGCAGTGAACCTAGCGGGGGTTTATACGAGCAGTACTTC | CASSEPSGGLYEQYF
once | TRBJ1-1 | TRBD1 | TRBV29-1 | TGCAGCGTCGCGAGTGACAGGGGGGGTGGTGAAGCTTTCTTT | CSVASDRGGGEAFF
- | TRBJ2-1 | - | TRBV5-5 | TGTGCCAGCAGCTTTTTAATCGGGACTCCGGGAGAGCAGTTCTTC | CASSFLIGTPGEQFF
- | TRBJ2-1 | - | TRBV11-3 | TGTGCCAGCAGCTTACGGCCCGAAGGCGGCTTTAGGCGCAATGAGCAGTTCTTC | CASSLRPEGGFRRNEQFF
- | TRBJ2-3 | - | TRBV7-6 | TGTGCCAGCAGCTTAATTCCTGCAGATACGCAGTATTTT | CASSLIPADTQYF
- | TRBJ2-5 | - | TRBV2 | TGTGCCAGCAGGCCAGGGGTGGGAAACCAAGAGACCCAGTACTTC | CASRPGVGNQETQYF
- | TRBJ2-5 | TRBD2 | TRBV28 | TGTGCCAGCAGTTTCCTCCCCGGGTGGCTAGCGGGGAGCTCGCCCCAAGAGACCCAGTACTTC | CASSFLPGWLAGSSPQETQYF
- | TRBJ2-3 | - | TRBV7-2 | TGTGCCAGCAGCCCCGCTCCGGGGTTACTCCATACGCAGTATTTT | CASSPAPGLLHTQYF
- | TRBJ2-7 | TRBD2 | TRBV5-5 | TGTGCCAGCAGCGTCGGACTAGCGGGAGCGCCGTCCTACGAGCAGTACTTC | CASSVGLAGAPSYEQYF
- | TRBJ1-2 | - | TRBV11-2 | TGTGCCAGCAGCTTAACAGGCGGGAGTAACTATGGCTACACCTTC | CASSLTGGSNYGYTF
- | TRBJ1-4 | TRBD1 | TRBV14 | TGTGCCAGCAGCCAGGGGGGACAGATGGTTGAAAAACTGTTTTTT | CASSQGGQMVEKLFF
- | TRBJ1-1 | TRBD1 | TRBV27 | TGTGCCAGCAGTCAATGGACAGGGGGCCGGATCACTGAAGCTTTCTTT | CASSQWTGGRITEAFF
- | TRBJ1-5 | - | TRBV19 | TGTGCCAGTAGTATAGTGTTCGTTAATCAGCCCCAGCATTTT | CASSIVFVNQPQHF
- | TRBJ2-3 | - | TRBV28 | TGTGCCAGCAGTCGCGGACAGAACACAGATACGCAGTATTTT | CASSRGQNTDTQYF
- | TRBJ2-5 | TRBD2 | TRBV3-1/TRBV3-2 | TGTGCCAGCAGTCCTAGCGGGGGGGCTGGTGAGACCCAGTACTTC | CASSPSGGAGETQYF
- | TRBJ2-2 | - | TRBV7-3 | TGTGCCAGCAGCTTAGGAGAGACCACCGGGGAGCTGTTTTTT | CASSLGETTGELFF
- | TRBJ2-1 | TRBD2 | TRBV5-1 | TGCGCCAGCAGCTTAGGGCTAGCGGGAGGGATTTCCTACAATGAGCAGTTCTTC | CASSLGLAGGISYNEQFF
few | TRBJ1-1 | - | TRBV4-3 | TGCGCCAGCAGCCAAGATCACAGGAATCTCAACACTGAAGCTTTCTTT | CASSQDHRNLNTEAFF
- | TRBJ2-7 | - | TRBV2 | TGTGCCAGCAGCCAGGGGGGCCACGAGCAGTACTTC | CASSQGGHEQYF
once | TRBJ2-7 | TRBD2 | TRBV11-3 | TGTGCCAGCAGCCGCGGGGGGGCTCAATACGAGCAGTACTTC | CASSRGGAQYEQYF
- | TRBJ1-4 | TRBD1 | TRBV28 | TGTGCCAGCAGTTCTCGGACAGGGGAGGATGAAAAACTGTTTTTT | CASSSRTGEDEKLFF